The clone carrying this TCR beta chain occurred a few times. The antigen is unknown. This entry is derived from a study of T cells after posttransplantation cyclophosphamide. CDR1 and CDR2 from the germline V gene are SGHTA and FQGNSA. The CDR3 length is 12 residues. After removal of 7 bases from V and 7 bases from J, the junction contained 5 bases not matched to a gene. Cyclophosphamide on days +3 and +4 followed busulfan-fludarabine conditioning and a marrow graft. Study-wide points: Later post-transplant blood repertoires were often dominated by donor CD8+ memory clones. Recipient CMV seropositivity and CMV reactivation strongly tracked TRB clonality. TRB overlap between skin or GI tissue T cells and blood was limited.

Only in-frame clones appear in the TCRdb table, and some are missing; sequencing was by immunoSEQ multiplex PCR. The repertoire holds roughly 3,000 clones, roughly 80% seen once, with 8.8% in the top ten. The origin of this receptor is a male patient aged 60 to 75 who received an allogeneic stem cell transplant from a related donor and was CMV-positive. The graft donor may have contributed some T cells. The rearrangement links TRBV7-2 to TRBJ1-2; the match to TRBD1 covers 8 bases. Material: PBMCs, obtained roughly 180 days after allogeneic stem cell transplant with posttransplant cyclophosphamide. DNA of the CDR3: TGTGCCAGCACGCGACAGGGGATTGGCTACACCTTC. Protein: CASTRQGIGYTF.